These T cell receptor beta chains were read from a single sample in a study of T-cell reconstitution after alpha-beta-depleted transplantation in children. From the PCR reads, TCRdb called clonotypes with MiXCR, one entry per CDR3 protein. The sample records about 170,000 distinct CDR3 sequences, 8.5% to 14% being singletons. Sequencing used PBMCs, obtained before TCRalphabeta/CD19-depleted stem cell transplant. The receptor set was obtained from a boy aged 2 to 9 with acute myeloid leukemia, due to receive a stem cell transplant. Both conserved end residues are part of each CDR3. A D gene is named only where the DNA matches it firmly. Rows give clone size only sometimes, using once, few, many, or a class for an expanded clone.

many | 15 | TRBD1 | TRBJ1-2 | TRBV11-2 | CASSSIQGANYGYTF | TGTGCCAGCAGCTCCATACAGGGGGCAAACTATGGCTACACCTTC
many | 15 | TRBD2 | TRBJ2-7 | TRBV3-1 | CASSYKGLVIYEQYF | TGTGCCAGCAGTTATAAGGGACTAGTTATCTACGAGCAGTACTTC
many | 16 | - | TRBJ1-3 | TRBV15 | CATSPLQRRSGNTIYF | TGTGCCACCAGCCCCCTGCAAAGACGCTCAGGAAACACCATATATTTT
- | 11 | - | TRBJ2-1 | TRBV5-1 | CAISGYIEQFF | TGCGCCATCAGCGGCTACATTGAGCAGTTCTTC
many | 17 | TRBD2 | TRBJ2-1 | TRBV3-1 | CASSQDGGTSGENEQFF | TGTGCCAGCAGCCAAGACGGGGGGACTAGCGGGGAAAATGAGCAGTTCTTC
many | 16 | TRBD2 | TRBJ2-3 | TRBV24-1 | CATSDPGGGNPDTQYF | TGTGCCACCAGTGATCCCGGCGGGGGGAACCCAGATACGCAGTATTTT
many | 15 | TRBD2 | TRBJ2-7 | TRBV27 | CASSPLSGNVHEQYF | TGTGCCAGCAGTCCGTTGAGCGGGAACGTCCACGAGCAGTACTTC
few | 14 | - | TRBJ2-7 | TRBV28 | CASSSGTPFYEQYF | TGTGCCAGCAGTTCCGGGACACCATTCTACGAGCAGTACTTC
many | 15 | - | TRBJ2-7 | TRBV28 | CASSFSPGSSYEQYF | TGTGCCAGCAGTTTCTCCCCGGGATCCTCCTACGAGCAGTACTTC
many | 15 | TRBD2 | TRBJ2-3 | TRBV20-1 | CSASREAGSTDTQYF | TGCAGTGCCTCCCGGGAGGCCGGTAGCACAGATACGCAGTATTTT
- | 12 | - | TRBJ1-4 | TRBV30 | CAWSATREKLFF | TGTGCCTGGAGTGCAACACGAGAAAAACTGTTTTTT
many | 15 | - | TRBJ2-3 | TRBV7-2 | CASSLFAQSTDTQYF | TGTGCCAGCAGCTTATTTGCCCAATCCACAGATACGCAGTATTTT
many | 17 | - | TRBJ2-1 | TRBV20-1 | CSARDLLGEGGHNEQFF | TGCAGTGCTAGAGATCTTTTAGGGGAAGGTGGTCACAATGAGCAGTTCTTC
- | 15 | - | TRBJ2-3 | TRBV28 | CAPRTGRSRTDTQYF | TGTGCCCCCCGAACGGGAAGGAGTCGCACAGATACGCAGTATTTT
many | 15 | - | TRBJ2-5 | TRBV7-2 | CASSLMQGGKETQYF | TGTGCCAGCAGCTTAATGCAGGGAGGCAAAGAGACCCAGTACTTC
many | 14 | - | TRBJ2-2 | TRBV7-3 | CASSDSANTGELFF | TGTGCCAGCAGCGACAGCGCGAACACCGGGGAGCTGTTTTTT
many | 15 | - | TRBJ2-1 | TRBV30 | CAWSPGEILYNEQFF | TGTGCCTGGAGTCCCGGGGAGATCCTTTACAATGAGCAGTTCTTC